Presented here are 6 T cell receptor beta chains from one specimen sequenced in a study of blood T cell repertoires in COVID-19. Generated by immunoSEQ multiplex PCR, the TCRdb table keeps only in-frame clones and is missing some. In the table there are around 330,000 clones, over 75% of which are singletons. Source material: peripheral blood. The receptors were gathered from a woman aged 45 to 65 with active or convalescent COVID-19.

The chain joins TRBV5-1 to TRBJ2-2; D is ambiguous. With 4 bases removed from V and 0 bases from J, the gap between germline ends came to 7 bases. Germline V CDR1 and CDR2: SGHRS, YFSETQ. The CDR3 is made up of 14 amino acids. The CDR3 nucleotides are TGCGCCAGCAGCCCCCGTCCGAACACCGGGGAGCTGTTTTTT. Translating it yields CASSPRPNTGELFF.

The J gene is TRBJ1-6, the V gene TRBV5-8, with 7 bases fitting TRBD1. CDR3 length: 15 amino acids. In germline, CDR1 is SGHTS, CDR2 YDEGEE. The V and J ends lost 4 bases and 10 bases, in that order; junction bases with no gene match: 11. For the CDR3, the DNA is TGTGCCAGCAGCGGAGTACAGGGGCATGGCTCACCCCTCCACTTT. It codes for CASSGVQGHGSPLHF.

In its sample, this clone was seen a few times. V is TRBV6-2 or TRBV6-3 and J is TRBJ2-1; the match to TRBD2 covers 8 bases. The CDR3 runs 15 residues. From germline, CDR1 is MNHEY and CDR2 SVGEGT. Trimming at V came to 4 bases and at J to 9 bases, leaving 11 bases not matched to a gene. The DNA for the CDR3 is TGTGCCAGCAGTTCCTCAGCGGGGGCCAGCCGTGAGCAGTTCTTC. Protein product: CASSSSAGASREQFF.

The chain combines TRBV5-1 with TRBJ1-1; perhaps TRBD1 as D (5 bases). The CDR3 extends over 17 amino acids. With 5 bases removed from V and 5 bases from J, the gap between germline ends came to 25 bases. The germline V gene encodes CDR1 SGHRS and CDR2 YFSETQ. CDR3 nucleotides: TGCGCCAGCAGTCTGGAGGGGTCGTGGGTTTTGGGGACTGAAGCTTTCTTT. Encoded protein: CASSLEGSWVLGTEAFF.

The chain carries TRBV29-1 and TRBJ1-2; 8 bases match TRBD1. V was clipped by 6 bases and J by 4 bases; unmatched bases: 10. The CDR3 spans 14 residues. Germline CDR1 and CDR2: SQVTM and ANQGSEA. The CDR3 DNA follows: TGCAGCGTGGACCAGACAGGGGTGGGCTATGGCTACACCTTC. Protein product: CSVDQTGVGYGYTF.

This clone has just one count. This chain connects TRBV3-1 (or the pseudogene TRBV3-2) to TRBJ2-1; tentative D call: TRBD1 (5 bases). Trimming stripped 10 bases from V and 4 bases from J, with 11 bases between. Germline CDR1 is LGHDT and CDR2 is YNNKEL (reference sequence). CDR3 size: 12 residues. CDR3 bases: TGTGCCACACGGACACCGTACAATGAGCAGTTCTTC. Protein product: CATRTPYNEQFF.